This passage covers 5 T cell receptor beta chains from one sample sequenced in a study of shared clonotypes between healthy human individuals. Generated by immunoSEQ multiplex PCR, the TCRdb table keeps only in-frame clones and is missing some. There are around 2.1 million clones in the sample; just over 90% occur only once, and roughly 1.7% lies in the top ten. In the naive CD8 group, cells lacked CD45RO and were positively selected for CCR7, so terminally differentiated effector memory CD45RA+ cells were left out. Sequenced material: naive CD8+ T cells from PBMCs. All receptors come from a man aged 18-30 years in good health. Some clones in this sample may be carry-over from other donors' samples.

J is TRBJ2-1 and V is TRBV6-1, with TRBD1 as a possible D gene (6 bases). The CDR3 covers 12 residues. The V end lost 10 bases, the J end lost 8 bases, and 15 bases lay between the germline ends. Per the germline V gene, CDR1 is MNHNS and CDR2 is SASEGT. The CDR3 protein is CATRVAGDEQFF. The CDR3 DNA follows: TGTGCCACCCGGGTAGCAGGGGATGAGCAGTTCTTC.

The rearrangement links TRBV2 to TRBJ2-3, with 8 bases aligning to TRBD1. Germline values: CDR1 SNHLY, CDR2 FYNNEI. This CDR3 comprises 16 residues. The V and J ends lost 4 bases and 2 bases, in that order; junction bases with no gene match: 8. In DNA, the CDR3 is TGTGCCAGCAGTGCTCGGACAGGGCAACTCACAGATACGCAGTATTTT. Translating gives CASSARTGQLTDTQYF.

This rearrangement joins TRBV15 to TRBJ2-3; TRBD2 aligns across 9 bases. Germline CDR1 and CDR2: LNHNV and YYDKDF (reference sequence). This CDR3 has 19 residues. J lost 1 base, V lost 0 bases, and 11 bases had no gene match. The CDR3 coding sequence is TGTGCCACCAGCAGAGAGGAATTAGCGGGAGTTGGAGGCACAGATACGCAGTATTTT. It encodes CATSREELAGVGGTDTQYF.

CDR3 nucleotide sequence: TGTGCCAGCAGCTTTGGGGGCGGTGCGAACACCGGGGAGCTGTTTTTT. Protein sequence: CASSFGGGANTGELFF. This chain links TRBV5-6 with TRBJ2-2, with D possibly TRBD1 on 6 matching bases. The CDR3 length is 16 residues. Trimming shortened V by 2 bases and J by 0 bases, and 11 bases separated the two germline ends. CDR1 and CDR2 (germline): SGHDT, YYEEEE.

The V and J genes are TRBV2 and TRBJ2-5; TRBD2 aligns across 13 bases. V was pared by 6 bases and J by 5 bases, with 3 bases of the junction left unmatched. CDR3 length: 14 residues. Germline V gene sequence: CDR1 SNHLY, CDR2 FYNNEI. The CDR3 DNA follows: TGTGCCAGCAGCGCGGGACTAGCGGGGGAGACCCAGTACTTC. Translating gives CASSAGLAGETQYF.